This T cell receptor (beta chain) derives from a study of PD-1 blockade in mismatch repair-deficient tumors. The study's findings and limits: Approximately 140 unique blood TCRs came from expansion to three of seven peptides.

Documented time point: approximately nine-day in vitro stimulation with candidate neoantigen peptide 4. In regard to this clone: Its antigen is currently unknown.

Sequencing used immunoSEQ multiplex PCR; TCRdb keeps in-frame clones, though not all of them. The sample shows about 14,000 clones, around four fifths of them seen only once. This CDR3 contains 14 residues. V shed 2 bases and J shed 7 bases, with 11 bases lying between them. Germline V gene sequence: CDR1 MDHEN, CDR2 SYDVKM. This clonotype was obtained from an adult with mismatch repair-deficient cancer. This chain connects TRBV28 to TRBJ1-4; tentative D call: TRBD1 (5 bases). The sample here was cells cultured in vitro, taken from a patient treated with pembrolizumab. CDR3 loop: CASSLVGGGEKLFF. The CDR3, as DNA: TGTGCCAGCAGTTTAGTGGGGGGAGGTGAAAAACTGTTTTTT.